The 23 T cell receptor beta chains given below trace back to one sample, sequenced in a study of CD8 T cells in Susac syndrome. With random hexamers, reverse transcription was performed on roughly 0.5 to 1 ug of RNA. TCRdb re-called the immunoSEQ multiplex PCR reads through MiXCR, storing one row per CDR3 protein. The sample records around 170,000 distinct CDR3 sequences, 95% to 97% being singletons. The sample comprised CD4+ T cells from PBMCs. These receptor sequences come from a human donor with Susac syndrome.

The rearrangement uses TRBV20-1 and TRBJ2-7; TRBD1 matches 10 bases. The CDR3 spans 16 residues. CDR1 is DFQATT, CDR2 SNEGSKA, per germline (reference sequence). Trimming cost V 1 base and J 1 base; bases outside gene matches: 7. The chain's CDR3 is CSARAAGQGKSYEQYV. The CDR3 DNA reads TGCAGTGCTAGAGCCGCGGGACAGGGGAAATCCTACGAGCAGTACGTC.

V usage is TRBV7-9 and J usage is TRBJ2-5; no reliable D call. Germline CDR1 reads SEHNR; CDR2 reads FQNEAQ (reference sequence). V was cut by 1 base and J by 1 base, with 4 bases left in between. The CDR3 runs to 13 residues. This chain's CDR3 is CASSLVGQETQYF. The CDR3 DNA sequence: TGTGCCAGCAGCTTAGTGGGCCAAGAGACCCAGTACTTC.

J is TRBJ1-2 and V is TRBV2, with TRBD1 matching 7 bases. This CDR3 has 14 residues. Trimming took 5 bases from V and 7 from J; bases not matched to a gene: 10. Germline V gene sequence: CDR1 SNHLY, CDR2 FYNNEI. CDR3 DNA sequence: TGTGCCAGCAGTCGGGACAGCGACGTGTTTGGCTACACCTTC. Amino acid sequence: CASSRDSDVFGYTF.

The gene calls are TRBV3-1 and TRBJ2-2; D is ambiguous. With 4 bases removed from V and 4 bases from J, the gap between germline ends came to 7 bases. Germline V gives CDR1 LGHDT, CDR2 YNNKEL (reference sequence). There are 13 residues in the CDR3. The CDR3 sequence is CASSRLSTGELFF. CDR3 DNA: TGTGCCAGCAGCCGGTTGAGCACCGGGGAGCTGTTTTTT.

The rearrangement uses TRBV4-3 and TRBJ1-3; no firm D call. Trimming stripped 0 bases from V and 5 bases from J, with 5 bases between. This CDR3 is built from 13 residues. CDR1 and CDR2 from the germline V gene are LGHNA and YSLEER. The CDR3 nucleotides read TGCGCCAGCAGCCAAGATGAGAGAAACACCATATATTTT. Translation gives CASSQDERNTIYF.

This chain connects TRBV5-1 to TRBJ2-7, with D possibly called TRBD1 or TRBD2 (5 bases each). Germline CDR1 and CDR2: SGHRS and YFSETQ. The V gene lost 3 bases and the J gene lost 3 bases, with 16 bases spanning the gap. The CDR3 sequence is 15 residues long. CDR3 amino acids: CASSSERGTFYEQYV. For the CDR3, the DNA is TGCGCCAGCAGCTCGGAAAGAGGGACCTTCTACGAGCAGTACGTC.

The chain joins TRBV18 to TRBJ2-1; D gene uncertain. V lost 4 bases to trimming and J lost 5 bases, with 12 bases between them. This CDR3 has 14 residues. CDR1 KGHSH and CDR2 LQKENI come from the germline V gene. The chain's CDR3 is CASSRGIENNEQFF. The CDR3 region has the DNA TGTGCCAGCTCACGTGGGATAGAGAACAATGAGCAGTTCTTC.

V usage is TRBV20-1 and J usage is TRBJ2-7; the match to TRBD1 covers 7 bases. This CDR3 region has 13 residues. The germline CDR1 and CDR2 sequences are DFQATT and SNEGSKA (reference sequence). The CDR3 DNA is TGCAGCATAGAGGACAGGTTAACCTACGAGCAGTACTTC. It translates to CSIEDRLTYEQYF.

The gene calls are TRBV20-1 and TRBJ1-2; D may be TRBD1 (5 bases). CDR3 length equals 12 residues. Trimming shortened V by 5 bases and J by 3 bases, and 10 bases separated the two germline ends. The V gene's germline CDR1 is DFQATT and CDR2 SNEGSKA (reference sequence). The CDR3 loop is CSARGIHYGYTF. The CDR3 DNA sequence: TGCAGTGCTCGGGGGATTCACTATGGCTACACCTTC.

This chain uses TRBV9 with TRBJ2-7; D is unclear. The CDR3 is 15 residues long. The germline V gene encodes CDR1 SGDLS and CDR2 YYNGEE. V lost 0 bases and J 1 base, leaving 11 bases between the germline ends. In nucleotides, the CDR3 is TGTGCCAGCAGCGTAGGCGTGCTTGGGTCCTACGAGCAGTACTTC. Translating gives CASSVGVLGSYEQYF.

J is TRBJ1-1 and V is TRBV7-2; 7 bases match TRBD1. Germline V gene data show CDR1 as SGHTA and CDR2 as FQGNSA. With 2 bases clipped from V and 4 bases from J, the junction kept 1 base outside the gene matches. This CDR3 is 13 amino acids long. CDR3 sequence: CASSLWDSTEAFF. CDR3 nucleotide sequence: TGTGCCAGCAGCTTATGGGACAGCACTGAAGCTTTCTTT.

Here the CDR3 reads CASSYLNRGTGELFF. For the CDR3, the DNA is TGTGCCAGCAGTTACTTAAACAGGGGAACCGGGGAGCTGTTTTTT. The chain uses TRBV6-5 and TRBJ2-2, with 7 bases lining up with TRBD1. V lost 1 base, J lost 5 bases, and 4 bases stayed unmatched. Germline loops: CDR1 MNHEY, CDR2 SVGAGI. CDR3 length equals 15 residues.

This chain uses TRBV3-1 with TRBJ1-2; no clear D gene. Trimming took 0 bases from V and 4 from J, leaving 6 bases between them. This CDR3 is built from 13 residues. Germline CDR1 is LGHDT and CDR2 is YNNKEL (reference sequence). The CDR3 DNA follows: TGTGCCAGCAGCCAAGATCGCCTCTATGGCTACACCTTC. Encoded protein: CASSQDRLYGYTF.

V usage is TRBV29-1 and J usage is TRBJ1-2; weak D call: TRBD1 (5 bases). Looked up from germline, CDR1 is SQVTM and CDR2 is ANQGSEA. The CDR3 has 12 amino acids. V was trimmed by 4 bases and J by 8 bases, leaving 14 bases between them. The CDR3 region has the DNA TGCAGCGTTGCGGGGACGCCAAAGGGCTACACCTTC. Its protein product is CSVAGTPKGYTF.

This chain uses TRBV9 with TRBJ2-1; 9 bases fit TRBD2. The CDR3 contains 15 residues. V dropped 0 bases and J dropped 8; count of bases not matched to a gene: 6. From germline, CDR1 is SGDLS and CDR2 YYNGEE. CDR3 in amino acids: CASSVGGTSNDEQFF. The CDR3 bases are TGTGCCAGCAGCGTAGGGGGGACTAGCAACGATGAGCAGTTCTTC.

The chain employs TRBV29-1 and TRBJ2-1, with D hard to call. This CDR3 spans 11 amino acids. The V end was cut by 2 bases, the J end by 9 bases, with 8 bases between. CDR1 is SQVTM and CDR2 is ANQGSEA in the germline V gene. CDR3 sequence (DNA): TGCAGCGTTGAAAGGGTTCTTGAGCAGTTCTTC. It specifies CSVERVLEQFF.

The chain has TRBV7-2 and TRBJ2-7, with D maybe TRBD1 (5 bases). There are 14 residues in the CDR3. Germline V CDR1 and CDR2: SGHTA, FQGNSA. Trimming removed 4 bases from V and 2 bases from J, with 12 bases in between. The CDR3 nucleotides are TGTGCCAGCAGCTCAGGGTTTCCCCCCTACGAGCAGTACGTC. This codes for CASSSGFPPYEQYV.

The chain employs TRBV4-3 and TRBJ2-3; no clear D. In germline, CDR1 is LGHNA, CDR2 YSLEER. The CDR3 is made up of 14 amino acids. Trimming removed 3 bases from V and 1 base from J, with 8 bases in between. This CDR3 reads CASSQAQGTDTQYF. Written as DNA, the CDR3 is TGCGCCAGCAGCCAGGCGCAGGGCACAGATACGCAGTATTTT.

J is TRBJ2-7 and V is TRBV7-3; D is perhaps TRBD1 or TRBD2 (5 bases each). The CDR3 runs to 13 residues. V was trimmed by 3 bases and J by 2 bases, leaving 8 bases between them. Germline V gene lookup returns CDR1 SGHTA and CDR2 FQGTGA. Here the CDR3 reads CASSFQGAYEQYV. The CDR3 DNA sequence: TGTGCCAGCAGCTTCCAGGGAGCCTACGAGCAGTACGTC.

In this sample, this clonotype turned up once. The V and J genes are TRBV7-2 and TRBJ2-5; 10 bases align to TRBD2. The germline CDR1 and CDR2 sequences are SGHTA and FQGNSA. J gave up 2 bases and V 5 bases, and 5 bases lay outside the gene matches. CDR3 length: 15 amino acids. DNA for the CDR3: TGTGCCAGCAGCCCCGGACTAGCGGTGCAAGAGACCCAGTACTTC. Translating gives CASSPGLAVQETQYF.

Details on this clonotype: The germline gene is not matched at one end of the junction; a read error may be the cause. The chain joins TRBV4-3 to TRBJ1-2; no firm D call. CDR3 length: 9 residues. Germline V lookup: CDR1 LGHNA, CDR2 YSLEER. DNA for the CDR3: TGCGCCAGCAGCCCCCGTGGCGCCTTC. Its protein is CASSPRGAF.

This clonotype has just one count. J is TRBJ1-2 and V is TRBV10-3; the match to TRBD1 covers 7 bases. After removal of 2 bases from V and 3 bases from J, the junction contained 3 bases not matched to a gene. The CDR3 has 14 residues. Germline V gene data show CDR1 as ENHRY and CDR2 as SYGVKD. DNA for the CDR3: TGTGCCATCAGTGAGCCGGGACAGCACTATGGCTACACCTTC. It codes for CAISEPGQHYGYTF.

This chain joins TRBV9 and TRBJ1-3; D is uncertain. The germline V gene has CDR1 SGDLS and CDR2 YYNGEE. The CDR3 loop spans 15 amino acids. With 0 bases removed from V and 3 bases from J, the gap between germline ends came to 10 bases. CDR3 DNA: TGTGCCAGCAGCGTAGCGGCAGTCTTTGGAAACACCATATATTTT. Its translation is CASSVAAVFGNTIYF.